This T cell receptor (beta chain) is from a study of T cells in Graves' hyperthyroidism and ophthalmopathy. Study-level findings and limits: The model identified upcoming ophthalmopathy a median approximately six months ahead of onset. Also found in blood were most expanded thyroid clonotypes above 0.001.

The sample holds many counts of this clonotype. Its antigen is as yet unknown. Trimming shortened V by 4 bases and J by 2 bases, and 13 bases separated the two germline ends. Germline lookup yields CDR1 SGHRS and CDR2 YFSETQ. The length of the CDR3 is 14 residues. From RNA transcripts, TCR beta CDR3 regions were amplified. RT-PCR in the first round (using the HTBI primer set) targeted the TCR CDR3. TCRdb ran MiXCR on the multiplex PCR reads and lists one entry per CDR3 protein. The sample has hundreds of thousands of distinct CDR3 sequences; approximately 14% are singletons. The chain carries TRBV5-1 and TRBJ2-7; D remains ambiguous. The sequencing sample was made of blood. The clonotype was recovered from a woman between 45 and 60 years old with Graves' ophthalmopathy. The CDR3 here is CASSPDGGTYEQYF. The CDR3 DNA reads TGCGCCAGCAGCCCGGACGGCGGAACCTACGAGCAGTACTTC.